This TCR beta chain is drawn from a study of tissue T cells after allogeneic stem cell transplantation. Study details: Before transplant, recipient-origin PBMCs were collected in five or six GVHD patients. Findings and caveats of the study: Tissue-detected TCR repertoire was only partly captured by blood and spleen T cells.

Data came from immunoSEQ multiplex PCR; TCRdb stores just in-frame clones and leaves some out. Here the sample spans about 5,700 clones, less than 80% being singletons. CDR1 and CDR2 from the germline V gene are PRHDT and FYEKMQ (reference sequence). This CDR3 spans 13 amino acids. V gave up 5 bases and J gave up 2 bases, with 8 bases separating them. Concerning this clone: Its antigen is currently unknown.

This material consisted of blood, taken before transplantation. V is TRBV13 and J is TRBJ2-3; D is uncertain. This sequence originates from a man aged 40 to 75 who later had graft-versus-host disease after an allogeneic stem cell transplant. CDR3 coding DNA: TGTGCCAGCAGCCCTACGAACACAGATACGCAGTATTTT. Translation: CASSPTNTDTQYF.